This T cell receptor (beta chain) is from a study of shared clonotypes between healthy human individuals. In regard to this clone: Its antigen is currently unknown.

The CDR3 is 13 residues long. Trimming left V 6 bases short and J 2 bases short, with 10 bases between. In germline, CDR1 is MNHNS, CDR2 SASEGT. Study-level results: It was observed that approximately 5% of naive CD4 clonotypes were shared across several donors. Sequencing depth was expected to influence donor clonotype sharing.

Several immunoSEQ 96-well plates shared each subset's DNA, each plate a replicate. The method was immunoSEQ multiplex PCR; TCRdb's version includes in-frame clones alone and lacks a portion of them. This sample has roughly 330,000 clones, with about 74% found just once. The V call is TRBV6-1, the J call TRBJ2-5; a possible D gene is TRBD1 (6 bases). The clonotype comes from a young man in good health. The sequenced sample was memory CD4+ T cells sorted from blood. As for subset: CD45RA-negative fraction. The CDR3 here is CASRRTVQETQYF. The CDR3 DNA reads TGTGCCAGCAGGCGGACAGTACAAGAGACCCAGTACTTC.